This T cell receptor (beta chain) appears in the sequencing data of a study of blood T cell repertoires in COVID-19. Study at large: Sample material is recorded as cDNA or gDNA derived from T cells, B-cell-depleted T cells, or PBMCs.

CDR3 size: 15 residues. Germline V gives CDR1 SGHTA, CDR2 FQGTGA. Trimming cost V 2 bases and J 0 bases, with 7 bases left between them. Using immunoSEQ multiplex PCR, the repertoire was profiled, and TCRdb retains in-frame clones only, with some absent. The sample has 100,000 to 150,000 clones, about 85% seen once; the top ten hold roughly 27%. The chain couples TRBV7-3 to TRBJ2-2; D is ambiguous. The source material was peripheral blood. This clonotype was obtained from a woman older than 75 with acute or convalescent COVID-19. The CDR3: CASSLGLSNTGELFF. The CDR3 bases are TGTGCCAGCAGCTTAGGGCTATCGAACACCGGGGAGCTGTTTTTT.